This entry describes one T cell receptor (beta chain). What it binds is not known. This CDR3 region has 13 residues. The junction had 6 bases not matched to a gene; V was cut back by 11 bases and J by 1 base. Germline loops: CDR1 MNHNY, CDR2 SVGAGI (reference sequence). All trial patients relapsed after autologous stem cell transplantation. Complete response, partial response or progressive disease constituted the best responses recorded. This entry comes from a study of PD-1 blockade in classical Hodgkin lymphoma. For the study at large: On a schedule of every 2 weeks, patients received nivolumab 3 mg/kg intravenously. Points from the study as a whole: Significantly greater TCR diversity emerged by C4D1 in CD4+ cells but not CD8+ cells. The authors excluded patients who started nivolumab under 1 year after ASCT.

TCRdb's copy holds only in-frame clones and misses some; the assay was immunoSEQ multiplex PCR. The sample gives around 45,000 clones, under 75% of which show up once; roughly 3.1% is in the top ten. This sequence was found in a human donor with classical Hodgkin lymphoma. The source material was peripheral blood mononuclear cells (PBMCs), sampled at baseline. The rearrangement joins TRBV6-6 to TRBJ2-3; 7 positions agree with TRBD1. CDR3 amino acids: CAVDRVGTDTQYF. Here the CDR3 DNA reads TGTGCCGTCGACAGGGTCGGCACAGATACGCAGTATTTT.